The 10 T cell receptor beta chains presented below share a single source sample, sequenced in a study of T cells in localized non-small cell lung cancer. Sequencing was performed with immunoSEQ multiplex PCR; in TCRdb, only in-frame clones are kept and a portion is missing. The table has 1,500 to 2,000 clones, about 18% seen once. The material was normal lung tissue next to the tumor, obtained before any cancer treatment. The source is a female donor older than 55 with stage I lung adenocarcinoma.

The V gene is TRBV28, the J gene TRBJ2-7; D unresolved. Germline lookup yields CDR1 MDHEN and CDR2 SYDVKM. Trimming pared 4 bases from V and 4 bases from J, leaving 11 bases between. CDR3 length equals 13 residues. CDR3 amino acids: CASSSIGAYEQYF. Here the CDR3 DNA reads TGTGCCAGCAGTTCCATAGGCGCTTACGAGCAGTACTTC.

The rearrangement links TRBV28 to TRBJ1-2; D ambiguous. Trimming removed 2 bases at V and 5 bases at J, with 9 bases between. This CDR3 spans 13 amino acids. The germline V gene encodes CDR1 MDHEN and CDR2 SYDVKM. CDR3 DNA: TGTGCCAGCAGTTTAGGAGGAGAGTATGGCTACACCTTC. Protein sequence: CASSLGGEYGYTF.

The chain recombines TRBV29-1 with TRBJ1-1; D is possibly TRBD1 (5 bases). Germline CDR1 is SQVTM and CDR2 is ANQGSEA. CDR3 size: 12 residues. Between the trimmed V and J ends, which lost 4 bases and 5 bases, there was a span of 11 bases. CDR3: CSVVRTITEAFF. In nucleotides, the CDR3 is TGCAGCGTTGTGAGGACAATTACTGAAGCTTTCTTT.

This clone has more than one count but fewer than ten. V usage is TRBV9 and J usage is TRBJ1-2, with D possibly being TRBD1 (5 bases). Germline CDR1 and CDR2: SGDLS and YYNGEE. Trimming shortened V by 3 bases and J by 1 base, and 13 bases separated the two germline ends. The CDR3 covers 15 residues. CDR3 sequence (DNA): TGTGCCAGCAGCGGATATACGGGACTTAACTATGGCTACACCTTC. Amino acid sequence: CASSGYTGLNYGYTF. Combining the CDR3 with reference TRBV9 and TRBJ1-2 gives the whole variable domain DSGVTQTPKHLITATGQRVTLRCSPRSGDLSVYWYQQSLDQGLQFLIQYYNGEERAKGNILERFSAQQFPDLHSELNLSSLELGDSALYFCASSGYTGLNYGYTFGSGTRLTVV.

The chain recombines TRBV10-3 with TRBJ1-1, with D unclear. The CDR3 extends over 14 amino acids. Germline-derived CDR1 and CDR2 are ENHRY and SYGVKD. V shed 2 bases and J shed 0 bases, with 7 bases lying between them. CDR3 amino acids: CAISEVSLNTEAFF. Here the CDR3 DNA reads TGTGCCATCAGTGAGGTATCGTTGAACACTGAAGCTTTCTTT.

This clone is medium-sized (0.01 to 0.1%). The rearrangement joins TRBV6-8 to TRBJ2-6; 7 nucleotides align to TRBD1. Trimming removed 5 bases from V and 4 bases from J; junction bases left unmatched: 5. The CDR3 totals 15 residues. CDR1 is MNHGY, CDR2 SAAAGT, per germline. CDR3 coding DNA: TGTGCCAGCAGTGACAGGGTAGAGGGGGCCAACGTCCTGACTTTC. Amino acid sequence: CASSDRVEGANVLTF.

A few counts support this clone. CDR3 region: CASTRTVLGAQYF. DNA of the CDR3: TGTGCCAGCACTAGGACTGTTCTGGGTGCTCAGTACTTC. The chain combines TRBV9 with TRBJ2-4, with D possibly TRBD2 on 5 matching bases. The germline gives CDR1 SGDLS, CDR2 YYNGEE. Trimming took off 6 bases at V and 12 bases at J, with 19 bases between the two ends. This CDR3 has 13 residues.

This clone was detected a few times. CDR3 amino acids: CASTTGTGAYEQYF. In DNA, the CDR3 is TGTGCCAGCACCACCGGGACAGGGGCATACGAGCAGTACTTC. The rearrangement joins TRBV6-8 to TRBJ2-7; 10 nucleotides line up with TRBD1. This CDR3 is 14 amino acids long. The V segment lost 7 bases and the J segment 4 bases; nucleotides outside the gene matches: 7. The germline V gene encodes CDR1 MNHGY and CDR2 SAAAGT.

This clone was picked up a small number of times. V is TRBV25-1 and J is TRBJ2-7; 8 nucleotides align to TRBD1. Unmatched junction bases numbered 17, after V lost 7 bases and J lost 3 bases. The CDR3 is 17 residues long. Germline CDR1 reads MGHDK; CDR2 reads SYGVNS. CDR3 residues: CASIDPSVQGAHYEQYF. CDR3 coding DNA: TGTGCCAGCATCGATCCGTCGGTGCAGGGGGCCCACTACGAGCAGTACTTC.

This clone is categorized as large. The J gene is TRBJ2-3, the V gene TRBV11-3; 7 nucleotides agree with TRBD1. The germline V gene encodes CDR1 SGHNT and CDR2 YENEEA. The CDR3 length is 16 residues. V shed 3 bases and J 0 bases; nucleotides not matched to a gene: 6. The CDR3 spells CASSFGRQGSTDTQYF. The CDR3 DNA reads TGTGCCAGCAGCTTTGGACGACAGGGCAGCACAGATACGCAGTATTTT.